These 24 T cell receptor beta chains were sequenced from one sample in a study of CD8 T cells in Susac syndrome. Reverse transcription of roughly 0.5 to 1 ug RNA used random hexamers. From the immunoSEQ multiplex PCR reads, TCRdb called clonotypes with MiXCR, one entry per CDR3 protein. Among 120,000 or so distinct CDR3 sequences listed, approximately 96% were seen once. The sequenced sample was CD4+ T cells from PBMCs. These receptors were obtained from a human donor with Susac syndrome.

This chain uses TRBV5-1 with TRBJ2-7; possible D gene TRBD1, 6 bases. V lost 4 bases and J lost 3, with 11 bases in between. This CDR3 region has 13 residues. Germline V gene data show CDR1 as SGHRS and CDR2 as YFSETQ. CDR3 residues: CASSTDSVYEQYF. CDR3 coding DNA: TGCGCCAGCAGCACGGACAGCGTCTACGAGCAGTACTTC. Full variable domain (rest looked up from reference TRBV5-1 and TRBJ2-7): KAGVTQTPRYLIKTRGQQVTLSCSPISGHRSVSWYQQTPGQGLQFLFEYFSETQRNKGNFPGRFSGRQFSNSRSEMNVSTLELGDSALYLCASSTDSVYEQYFGPGTRLTVT.

This rearrangement joins TRBV20-1 to TRBJ2-7; tentative D call: TRBD1 (6 bases). Deletions cut 2 bases from V and 4 bases from J, with 9 bases between. The CDR3 is 12 amino acids. CDR1 and CDR2 (germline): DFQATT, SNEGSKA (reference sequence). The CDR3 here is CSARSDRYEQYF. In DNA, the CDR3 is TGCAGTGCTAGATCCGACAGGTACGAGCAGTACTTC.

This chain uses TRBV14 with TRBJ2-3, with a tentative D call TRBD2 (6 bases). The germline CDR1 and CDR2 sequences are SGHDN and FVKESK. Deletions cut 2 bases from V and 6 bases from J, with 15 bases between. The CDR3 spans 15 residues. This chain's CDR3 is CASSQWGDPRDTQYF. CDR3 sequence (DNA): TGTGCCAGCAGCCAATGGGGGGACCCCAGGGATACGCAGTATTTT.

The rearrangement uses TRBV6-1 and TRBJ2-3, with D unclear. This CDR3 is 10 amino acids long. Trimming took off 11 bases at V and 7 bases at J, with 10 bases between the two ends. The germline CDR1 and CDR2 sequences are MNHNS and SASEGT. The CDR3 bases are TGTGCCGCTCGCCTAAATACGCAGTATTTT. It yields the protein CAARLNTQYF.

The chain combines TRBV3-1 with TRBJ2-2; 11 bases agree with TRBD2. The CDR3 totals 15 residues. Losses at the gene ends were 6 bases for V and 4 bases for J; bases not matched to a gene: 4. CDR1 is LGHDT, CDR2 YNNKEL, per germline (reference sequence). This CDR3 reads CASRGTSGSTGELFF. CDR3 nucleotides: TGTGCCAGCAGGGGGACTAGCGGAAGCACCGGGGAGCTGTTTTTT.

The chain has TRBV9 and TRBJ2-7; tentatively, D is TRBD1 (7 bases). V was trimmed by 4 bases and J by 2 bases, leaving 19 bases between them. CDR3 length: 16 amino acids. Germline V gene lookup returns CDR1 SGDLS and CDR2 YYNGEE. The CDR3 nucleotides read TGTGCCAGCAGCCAGGGGGGCAGGGAGAACGCCTACGAGCAGTACTTC. It codes for CASSQGGRENAYEQYF.

This chain joins TRBV24-1 and TRBJ2-2, with TRBD1 matching 11 bases. Germline-derived CDR1 and CDR2 are KGHDR and SFDVKD. CDR3 length equals 16 residues. V was clipped by 4 bases and J by 4 bases; unmatched bases: 4. DNA for the CDR3: TGTGCCACCAGTGAAACAGGACAGGGGGCCACCGGGGAGCTGTTTTTT. Protein sequence: CATSETGQGATGELFF.

The J gene is TRBJ2-7, the V gene TRBV3-1; 10 bases align to TRBD2. From germline, CDR1 is LGHDT and CDR2 YNNKEL (reference sequence). Trimming took 2 bases from V and 6 from J; bases not matched to a gene: 10. CDR3 length: 16 residues. The CDR3 nucleotides are TGTGCCAGCAGCCAAAAGGCAGCGGGAGGGTCCGCCGAGCAGTACTTC. It specifies CASSQKAAGGSAEQYF.

The chain is built from TRBV20-1 and TRBJ2-7; tentatively, D is TRBD2 (5 bases). The CDR3 extends over 13 amino acids. V was cut by 3 bases and J by 2 bases, with 11 bases left in between. Germline V gives CDR1 DFQATT, CDR2 SNEGSKA (reference sequence). The CDR3 sequence: CSASLASPYEQYF. DNA for the CDR3: TGCAGTGCTAGCCTAGCTAGTCCCTACGAGCAGTACTTC.

The genes are TRBV5-1 and TRBJ2-5, with a tentative D call TRBD2 (6 bases). Trimming removed 0 bases at V and 5 bases at J, with 14 bases between. Germline V lookup: CDR1 SGHRS, CDR2 YFSETQ. The CDR3 consists of 15 residues. CDR3 sequence: CASSLALGRSETQYF. CDR3 bases: TGCGCCAGCAGCTTGGCCTTAGGGAGGAGCGAGACCCAGTACTTC.

This clonotype appeared a single time. CDR3 in amino acids: CASSLAGVGGDYEQYF. CDR3 in DNA: TGTGCCAGCAGCTTAGCGGGGGTGGGCGGGGACTACGAGCAGTACTTC. The chain carries TRBV7-8 and TRBJ2-7; D possibly corresponds to TRBD2 (6 bases). CDR1 and CDR2 (germline): SGHVS, FQNEAQ. The V gene lost 0 bases and the J gene lost 3 bases, with 15 bases spanning the gap. The CDR3 has 16 amino acids.

The J gene is TRBJ2-3, the V gene TRBV5-1; D unclear. The CDR3 totals 14 residues. The germline V gene has CDR1 SGHRS and CDR2 YFSETQ. Trimming took 0 bases from V and 8 from J, leaving 13 bases between them. This CDR3 reads CASSLERFGSTQYF. The CDR3, as DNA: TGCGCCAGCAGCTTGGAGAGGTTCGGCAGTACGCAGTATTTT.

V is TRBV9 and J is TRBJ2-2; 9 positions match TRBD1. Looked up from germline, CDR1 is SGDLS and CDR2 is YYNGEE. Trimming at V came to 2 bases and at J to 6 bases, leaving 8 bases not matched to a gene. The CDR3 is 16 residues long. CDR3 region: CASSVGTGQGSGELFF. The CDR3 bases are TGTGCCAGCAGCGTGGGGACGGGACAGGGTTCCGGGGAGCTGTTTTTT.

The rearrangement links TRBV2 to TRBJ2-5, with D perhaps assigned TRBD1 or TRBD2 (6 bases each). Trimming shortened V by 6 bases and J by 1 base, and 15 bases separated the two germline ends. Looked up from germline, CDR1 is SNHLY and CDR2 is FYNNEI. This CDR3 contains 15 residues. CDR3: CASSGGRIVQETQYF. The CDR3 bases are TGTGCCAGCAGCGGGGGCCGGATCGTCCAAGAGACCCAGTACTTC.

The chain is built from TRBV28 and TRBJ2-5; D remains ambiguous. Trimming pared 2 bases from V and 1 base from J, leaving 5 bases between. The length of the CDR3 is 13 residues. Germline V gives CDR1 MDHEN, CDR2 SYDVKM. This chain's CDR3 is CASSLRPQETQYF. In nucleotides, the CDR3 is TGTGCCAGCAGTTTAAGACCCCAAGAGACCCAGTACTTC.

This chain connects TRBV12-3 or TRBV12-4 to TRBJ1-5; TRBD1 matches at 8 bases. Trimming removed 6 bases from V and 4 bases from J; junction bases left unmatched: 5. The CDR3 has 14 amino acids. The CDR3 loop is CASSPGGGNQPQHF. The CDR3 bases are TGTGCCAGCAGCCCAGGGGGCGGTAATCAGCCCCAGCATTTT.

The V and J genes are TRBV20-1 and TRBJ2-7, with TRBD2 identical over 13 bases. CDR1 and CDR2 (germline): DFQATT, SNEGSKA (reference sequence). V shed 6 bases, J shed 7 bases, and the junction held 9 bases outside the gene matches. CDR3 length: 14 amino acids. CDR3 sequence reads: CSASGLAGLHEQYF. CDR3 nucleotide sequence: TGCAGTGCGTCGGGACTAGCGGGACTCCATGAGCAGTACTTC.

This sequence joins TRBV7-2 and TRBJ2-4; D is ambiguous. Germline lookup yields CDR1 SGHTA and CDR2 FQGNSA. V lost 2 bases and J lost 0, with 11 bases in between. The CDR3 is made up of 16 amino acids. The CDR3 sequence is CASSLQSNLAKNIQYF. CDR3 DNA: TGTGCCAGCAGCTTACAGTCCAACCTAGCCAAAAACATTCAGTACTTC.

The V gene is TRBV29-1, the J gene TRBJ2-3; TRBD2 matches 9 bases. Trimming at V came to 6 bases and at J to 2 bases, leaving 9 bases not matched to a gene. Germline V gives CDR1 SQVTM, CDR2 ANQGSEA. This CDR3 contains 15 residues. The CDR3: CSVLAGGPFTDTQYF. In DNA form, the CDR3 reads TGCAGCGTATTGGCGGGAGGGCCGTTCACAGATACGCAGTATTTT.

This chain uses TRBV12-3 or TRBV12-4 with TRBJ2-7; 7 nucleotides match TRBD1. The ends lost 6 bases at V and 3 bases at J; junction bases unmatched: 5. The CDR3 totals 13 residues. CDR3 region: CASSWGQSYEQYF. The CDR3 DNA follows: TGTGCCAGCAGCTGGGGACAGAGCTACGAGCAGTACTTC.

The chain links TRBV20-1 to TRBJ2-3, with D possibly being TRBD2 (6 bases). Trimming pared 2 bases from V and 5 bases from J, leaving 14 bases between. This CDR3 has 14 residues. The germline gives CDR1 DFQATT, CDR2 SNEGSKA (reference sequence). Here the CDR3 reads CSARPGANGDTQYF. CDR3 sequence (DNA): TGCAGTGCTAGACCGGGAGCTAACGGAGATACGCAGTATTTT.

This rearrangement joins TRBV30 to TRBJ2-2; D is unclear. The germline V and J ends were trimmed by 1 base and 3 bases, with 12 bases remaining between them. Germline CDR1 and CDR2: GTSNPN and SVGIG (reference sequence). This CDR3 region has 15 residues. The CDR3 here is CAWSGRVGDTGELFF. In DNA, the CDR3 is TGTGCCTGGAGTGGACGGGTCGGAGACACCGGGGAGCTGTTTTTT.

The CDR3 here is CATSERRSSYEQYF. The DNA of the CDR3 is TGTGCCACCAGTGAACGCAGATCTTCCTACGAGCAGTACTTC. The chain links TRBV24-1 to TRBJ2-7; D gene unclear. Germline CDR1 KGHDR, CDR2 SFDVKD. V was shortened by 4 bases and J by 1 base, with 10 bases between the two germline ends. This CDR3 has 14 residues.

This clonotype came up once. The chain couples TRBV6-5 to TRBJ2-5, with 8 bases matching TRBD1. V dropped 4 bases and J dropped 5; count of bases not matched to a gene: 9. The V gene's germline CDR1 is MNHEY and CDR2 SVGAGI. This CDR3 is 15 amino acids long. The CDR3: CASSSLPGGNETQYF. Written as DNA, the CDR3 is TGTGCCAGCAGTTCCCTCCCAGGGGGCAATGAGACCCAGTACTTC.